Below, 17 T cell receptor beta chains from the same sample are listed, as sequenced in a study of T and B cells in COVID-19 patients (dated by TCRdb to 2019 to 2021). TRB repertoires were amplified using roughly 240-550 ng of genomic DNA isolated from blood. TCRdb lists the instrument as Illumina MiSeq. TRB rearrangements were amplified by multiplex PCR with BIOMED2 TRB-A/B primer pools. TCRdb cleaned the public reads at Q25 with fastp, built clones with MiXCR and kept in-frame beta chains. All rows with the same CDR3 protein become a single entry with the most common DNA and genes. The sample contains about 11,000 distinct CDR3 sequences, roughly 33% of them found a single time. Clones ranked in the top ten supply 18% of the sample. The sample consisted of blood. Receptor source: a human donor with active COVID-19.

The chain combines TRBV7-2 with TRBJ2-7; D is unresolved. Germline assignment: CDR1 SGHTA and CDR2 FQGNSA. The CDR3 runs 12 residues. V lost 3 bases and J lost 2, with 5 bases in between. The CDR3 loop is CASSLAAYEQYF. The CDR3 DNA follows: TGTGCCAGCAGCTTGGCAGCCTACGAGCAGTACTTC.

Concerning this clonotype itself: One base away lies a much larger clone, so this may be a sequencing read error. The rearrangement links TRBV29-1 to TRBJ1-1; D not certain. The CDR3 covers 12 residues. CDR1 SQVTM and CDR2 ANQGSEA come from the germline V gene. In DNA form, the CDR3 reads TGCAGAGTTGAGGGCCGAACCACTGAAGCTTTCTTT. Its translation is CRVEGRTTEAFF. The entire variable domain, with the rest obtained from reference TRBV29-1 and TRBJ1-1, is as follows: SAVISQKPSRDICQRGTSLTIQCQVDSQVTMMFWYRQQPGQSLTLIATANQGSEATYESGFVIDKFPISRPNLTFSTLTVSNMSPEDSSIYLCRVEGRTTEAFFGQGTRLTVV.

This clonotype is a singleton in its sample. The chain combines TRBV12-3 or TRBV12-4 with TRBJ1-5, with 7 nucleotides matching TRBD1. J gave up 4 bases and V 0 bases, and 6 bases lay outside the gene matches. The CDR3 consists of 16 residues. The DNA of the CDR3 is TGTGCCAGCAGTTTAGCGTCATCGACAGGGAATCAGCCCCAGCATTTT. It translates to CASSLASSTGNQPQHF.

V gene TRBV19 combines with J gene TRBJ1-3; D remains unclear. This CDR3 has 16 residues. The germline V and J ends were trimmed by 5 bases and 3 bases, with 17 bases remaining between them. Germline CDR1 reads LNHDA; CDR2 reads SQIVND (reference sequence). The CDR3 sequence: CASSVGRLLSGNTIYF. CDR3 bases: TGTGCCAGTAGTGTTGGACGCCTTCTAAGTGGAAACACCATATATTTT.

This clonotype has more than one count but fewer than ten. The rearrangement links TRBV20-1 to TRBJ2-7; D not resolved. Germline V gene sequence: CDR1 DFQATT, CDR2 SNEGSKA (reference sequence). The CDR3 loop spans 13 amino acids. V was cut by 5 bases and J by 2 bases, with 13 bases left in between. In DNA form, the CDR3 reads TGCAGTGCTGGCCGATCCGGGCCCTACGAGCAGTACTTC. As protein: CSAGRSGPYEQYF.

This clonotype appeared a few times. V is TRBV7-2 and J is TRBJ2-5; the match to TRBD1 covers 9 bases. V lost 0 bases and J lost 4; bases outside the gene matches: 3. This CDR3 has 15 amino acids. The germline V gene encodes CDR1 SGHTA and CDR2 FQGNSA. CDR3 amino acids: CASSLAGQGRETQYF. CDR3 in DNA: TGTGCCAGCAGCTTAGCGGGACAGGGACGAGAGACCCAGTACTTC.

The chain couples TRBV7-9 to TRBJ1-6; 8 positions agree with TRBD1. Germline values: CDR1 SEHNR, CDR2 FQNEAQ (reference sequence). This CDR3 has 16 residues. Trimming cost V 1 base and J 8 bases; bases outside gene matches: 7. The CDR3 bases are TGTGCCAGCAGCTTAGGCTTTGGACAGGGTCATTCACCCCTCCACTTT. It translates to CASSLGFGQGHSPLHF.

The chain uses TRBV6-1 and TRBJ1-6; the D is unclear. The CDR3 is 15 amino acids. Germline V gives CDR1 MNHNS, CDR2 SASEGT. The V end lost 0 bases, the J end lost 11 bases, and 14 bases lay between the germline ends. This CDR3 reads CASSEARRIDAPLHF. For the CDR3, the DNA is TGTGCCAGCAGTGAAGCGCGACGGATAGATGCACCCCTCCACTTT.

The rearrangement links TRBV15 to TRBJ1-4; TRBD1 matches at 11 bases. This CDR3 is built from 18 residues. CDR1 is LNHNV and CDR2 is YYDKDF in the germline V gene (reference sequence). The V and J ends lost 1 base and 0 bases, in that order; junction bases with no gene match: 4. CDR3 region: CATSRARDRGATNEKLFF. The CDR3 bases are TGTGCCACCAGCAGAGCCCGGGACAGGGGGGCAACTAATGAAAAACTGTTTTTT.

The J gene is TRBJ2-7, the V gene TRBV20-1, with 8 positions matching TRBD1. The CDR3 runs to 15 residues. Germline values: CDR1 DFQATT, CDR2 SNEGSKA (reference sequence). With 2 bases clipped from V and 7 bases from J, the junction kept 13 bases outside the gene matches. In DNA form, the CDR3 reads TGCAGTGCTAGATTTCAGAGGACAGGGAGTTCGGAGCAGTACTTC. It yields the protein CSARFQRTGSSEQYF.

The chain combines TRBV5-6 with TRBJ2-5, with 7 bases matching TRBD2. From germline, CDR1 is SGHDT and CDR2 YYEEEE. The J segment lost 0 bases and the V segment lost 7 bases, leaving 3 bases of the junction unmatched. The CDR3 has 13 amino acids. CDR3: CASARGYQETQYF. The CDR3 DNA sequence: TGTGCCAGCGCGCGGGGGTACCAAGAGACCCAGTACTTC.

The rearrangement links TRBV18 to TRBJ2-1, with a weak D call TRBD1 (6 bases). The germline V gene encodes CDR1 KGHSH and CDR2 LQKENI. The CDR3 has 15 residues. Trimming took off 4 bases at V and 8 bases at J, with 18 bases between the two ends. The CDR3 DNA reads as TGTGCCAGCTCACTAAGCAGGGGATCGATGGATGAGCAGTTCTTC. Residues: CASSLSRGSMDEQFF.

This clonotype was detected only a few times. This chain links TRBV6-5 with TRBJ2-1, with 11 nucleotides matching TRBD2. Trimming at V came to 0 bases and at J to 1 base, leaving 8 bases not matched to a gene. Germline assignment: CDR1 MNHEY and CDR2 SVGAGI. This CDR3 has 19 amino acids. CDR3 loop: CASSYSLAGGFMSYNEQFF. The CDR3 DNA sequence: TGTGCCAGCAGTTACTCGCTAGCGGGGGGATTTATGTCCTACAATGAGCAGTTCTTC.

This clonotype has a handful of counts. The CDR3 bases are TGTGCCAGCAGTTACGGACAGACCTCTGGAAACACCATATATTTT. It yields the protein CASSYGQTSGNTIYF. This chain uses TRBV6-6 with TRBJ1-3; D is possibly TRBD1 (6 bases). The CDR3 runs to 15 residues. Deletions cut 2 bases from V and 0 bases from J, with 8 bases between. The germline V gene has CDR1 MNHNY and CDR2 SVGAGI (reference sequence).

The CDR3: CASSFQAGSTDTQYF. In DNA form, the CDR3 reads TGTGCCAGTAGTTTCCAAGCGGGGAGCACAGATACGCAGTATTTT. This chain uses TRBV19 with TRBJ2-3; 7 bases are shared with TRBD2. V lost 5 bases to trimming and J lost 0 bases; unmatched junction nucleotides: 5. The CDR3 spans 15 residues. Germline V gene lookup returns CDR1 LNHDA and CDR2 SQIVND (reference sequence).

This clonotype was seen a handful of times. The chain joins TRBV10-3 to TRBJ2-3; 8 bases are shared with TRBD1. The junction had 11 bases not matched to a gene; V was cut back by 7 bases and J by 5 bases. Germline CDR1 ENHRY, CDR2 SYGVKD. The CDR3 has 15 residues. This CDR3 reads CAIKSSDRDGDTQYF. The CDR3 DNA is TGTGCCATCAAATCCTCGGACAGGGATGGAGATACGCAGTATTTT.

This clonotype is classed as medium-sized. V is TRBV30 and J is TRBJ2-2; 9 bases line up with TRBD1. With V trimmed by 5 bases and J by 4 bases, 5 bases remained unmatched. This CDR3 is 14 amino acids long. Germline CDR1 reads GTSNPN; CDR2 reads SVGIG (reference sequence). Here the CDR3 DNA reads TGTGCCTGGGTGGACAGGGGAACCACCGGGGAGCTGTTTTTT. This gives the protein CAWVDRGTTGELFF.